The clone carrying this TCR beta chain has just a few counts. Antigen: not known. TCRdb's copy holds only in-frame clones and misses some; the assay was immunoSEQ multiplex PCR. The sample shows about 1,400 clones, roughly a sixth of them seen only once. The sample belongs to a study of T cells in localized non-small cell lung cancer. Overall study results and limits: It was uninvolved adjacent lung that showed the highest T cell clonality, exceeding tumor.

This material consisted of normal lung tissue next to the tumor, taken before any cancer treatment. The receptor was derived from a female donor at least 60 years old with stage II lung adenocarcinoma.

CDR3 protein: CASSQERSYEQYF. For the CDR3, the DNA is TGCGCCAGCAGCCAAGAGAGGTCCTACGAGCAGTACTTC. The chain links TRBV23-1 to TRBJ2-7; D is unresolved. TRBV23-1 is an open reading frame, and its role is uncertain. This CDR3 comprises 13 residues. Trimming removed 6 bases from V and 1 base from J, with 10 bases in between.